Below, 2 T cell receptor beta chains from the same sample are listed, as sequenced in a study of blood T cell repertoires in COVID-19. Using immunoSEQ multiplex PCR, the repertoire was profiled, and TCRdb retains in-frame clones only, with some absent. Here the sample spans 130,000 to 150,000 clones, more than 75% being singletons. What was sequenced was peripheral blood. The receptors shown here come from a woman aged 35 to 49 with acute or convalescent COVID-19.

This sequence joins TRBV24-1 and TRBJ2-1; tentative D call: TRBD2 (5 bases). With 4 bases removed from V and 6 bases from J, the gap between germline ends came to 15 bases. This CDR3 is built from 15 residues. Germline values: CDR1 KGHDR, CDR2 SFDVKD. The CDR3 reads CATSDPRMGSNEQFF. CDR3 coding DNA: TGTGCCACCAGTGACCCTCGGATGGGGAGCAATGAGCAGTTCTTC.

The chain couples TRBV27 to TRBJ1-6, with 9 bases identical to TRBD1. CDR1 and CDR2 (germline): MNHEY, SMNVEV (reference sequence). The CDR3 has 16 amino acids. The V segment lost 4 bases and the J segment 9 bases; nucleotides outside the gene matches: 10. In DNA, the CDR3 is TGTGCCAGCAGTTCCCGGGGACAGGGAGGGGGTTCACCCCTCCACTTT. As protein: CASSSRGQGGGSPLHF.